The entry below describes one T cell receptor (beta chain). The CDR3 length is 15 residues. The V and J ends lost 1 base and 7 bases, in that order; junction bases with no gene match: 10. Germline V gene sequence: CDR1 LGHNA, CDR2 YSLEER. This entry belongs to a study of T cell responses to AZD1222 COVID-19 vaccine. Clones were sequenced by immunoSEQ multiplex PCR, and TCRdb holds only the in-frame ones, with some missing. The sample carries under 140,000 clones, roughly 90% recorded once. This chain connects TRBV4-3 to TRBJ2-7; 7 bases fit TRBD2. The receptor comes from an adult who received the AZD1222 COVID-19 vaccine. Sequences were derived from peripheral blood, sampled 28 days after the second AZD1222 dose. The CDR3 DNA is TGCGCCAGCAGCCAAGTGGGACCCCCCGGGGGGGAGCAGTACTTC. Amino acids: CASSQVGPPGGEQYF.